The source of this T cell receptor beta chain is a study of T cell changes during pregnancy in multiple sclerosis. TCRdb's table, derived via immunoSEQ multiplex PCR, lists solely in-frame clones and lacks some. The table lists fewer than 35,000 clones, about 90% of them singletons. V dropped 6 bases and J dropped 5; count of bases not matched to a gene: 2. This CDR3 comprises 12 residues. Germline-derived CDR1 and CDR2 are SGHTA and FQGNSA. This chain links TRBV7-2 with TRBJ2-5, with 8 bases lining up with TRBD1. The material sequenced was CD4+ T cells from peripheral blood mononuclear cells, taken in the third trimester of pregnancy. This clonotype originated in a female donor in good health, enrolled as a control in a pregnancy study. Here the CDR3 DNA reads TGTGCCAGCAGGGGACAGGTCGAGACCCAGTACTTC. Its protein is CASRGQVETQYF.